One sample yielded the 19 T cell receptor beta chains listed below, sequenced in a study of blood T cell repertoires in COVID-19. The assay was immunoSEQ multiplex PCR, and TCRdb's table has in-frame clones only and misses some. This table has roughly 200,000 clones, over 80% appearing once. Material for sequencing was PBMCs or T cells enriched from blood (not recorded which). Receptor source: a young man with acute COVID-19.

The chain combines TRBV28 with TRBJ1-5, with a weak D call TRBD1 (5 bases). Germline V gene data show CDR1 as MDHEN and CDR2 as SYDVKM. V lost 6 bases to trimming and J lost 2 bases, with 20 bases between them. This CDR3 comprises 17 residues. CDR3 in amino acids: CASSPPVRGLGNQPQHF. Written as DNA, the CDR3 is TGTGCCAGCAGCCCCCCGGTACGGGGGTTGGGCAATCAGCCCCAGCATTTT.

This sequence joins TRBV14 and TRBJ2-2, with TRBD1 identical over 8 bases. The germline V gene encodes CDR1 SGHDN and CDR2 FVKESK. The CDR3 sequence is 19 residues long. V shed 3 bases, J shed 1 base, and the junction held 13 bases outside the gene matches. The CDR3 spells CASSQVLVWDRRNTGELFF. CDR3 DNA sequence: TGTGCCAGCAGCCAGGTTCTGGTTTGGGACAGGCGGAACACCGGGGAGCTGTTTTTT. Drawing the rest from reference TRBV14 and TRBJ2-2, the complete variable domain is EAGVTQFPSHSVIEKGQTVTLRCDPISGHDNLYWYRRVMGKEIKFLLHFVKESKQDESGMPNNRFLAERTGGTYSTLKVQPAELEDSGVYFCASSQVLVWDRRNTGELFFGEGSRLTVL.

CDR3 sequence (DNA): TGTGCCAGCAGCTTAGTTGGTAGCGGGAATCCTTACGAGCAGTACTTC. This sequence encodes CASSLVGSGNPYEQYF. This chain uses TRBV13 with TRBJ2-7; TRBD2 matches at 8 bases. The germline gives CDR1 PRHDT, CDR2 FYEKMQ (reference sequence). V lost 1 base and J lost 4; bases outside the gene matches: 9. The CDR3 has 16 amino acids.

The V call is TRBV7-9, the J call TRBJ2-7; D unresolved. The CDR3 length is 14 residues. CDR1 SEHNR and CDR2 FQNEAQ come from the germline V gene (reference sequence). V was pared by 1 base and J by 0 bases, with 7 bases between. For the CDR3, the DNA is TGTGCCAGCAGCTTAGATCTGAGCTCCTACGAGCAGTACTTC. It translates to CASSLDLSSYEQYF.

V is TRBV7-9 and J is TRBJ2-2, with D possibly TRBD2 on 6 matching bases. Trimming cost V 5 bases and J 4 bases, with 11 bases left between them. This CDR3 is built from 14 residues. The germline V gene has CDR1 SEHNR and CDR2 FQNEAQ (reference sequence). CDR3 nucleotide sequence: TGTGCCAGCAGCACCCCGCGGGGCACCGGGGAGCTGTTTTTT. Its translation is CASSTPRGTGELFF.

The chain employs TRBV4-1 and TRBJ2-1; no firm D call. Germline loops: CDR1 MGHRA, CDR2 YSYEKL. The CDR3 contains 15 residues. V lost 8 bases to trimming and J lost 4 bases, with 18 bases between them. CDR3 in DNA: TGCGCCAGCTCTTTGATCGGGTTGTCATACAATGAGCAGTTCTTC. Translation gives CASSLIGLSYNEQFF.

There are a few counts of this clone. CDR3: CASAQTSGTSYEQYF. The CDR3 DNA reads as TGTGCCAGCGCGCAAACCAGCGGGACCTCCTACGAGCAGTACTTC. V and J are TRBV27 and TRBJ2-7, with 7 bases matching TRBD2. CDR1 and CDR2 (germline): MNHEY, SMNVEV (reference sequence). This CDR3 region has 15 residues. V gave up 8 bases and J gave up 0 bases; unmatched junction bases: 10.

The V call is TRBV29-1, the J call TRBJ1-2; tentatively, D is TRBD1 (5 bases). The CDR3 sequence is 14 residues long. Trimming removed 0 bases from V and 4 bases from J, with 12 bases in between. CDR1 and CDR2 (germline): SQVTM, ANQGSEA. CDR3 bases: TGCAGCGTTGAAGAGGGGGGGATAGGCTATGGCTACACCTTC. Translation gives CSVEEGGIGYGYTF.

This chain joins TRBV15 and TRBJ1-3, with 7 positions matching TRBD1. Germline V lookup: CDR1 LNHNV, CDR2 YYDKDF (reference sequence). V was clipped by 0 bases and J by 3 bases; unmatched bases: 2. This CDR3 is built from 15 residues. This chain's CDR3 is CATSRDTGVGNTIYF. The CDR3, as DNA: TGTGCCACCAGCAGAGATACAGGGGTTGGAAACACCATATATTTT.

The chain carries TRBV16 and TRBJ1-5; D is unresolved. CDR1 is KGHSY, CDR2 FQNENV, per germline. The CDR3 extends over 16 amino acids. The ends were cut back, 0 bases at V and 0 bases at J, with 9 bases in the middle. This CDR3 is CASSQSRGISNQPQHF. CDR3 DNA sequence: TGTGCCAGCAGCCAATCGAGAGGAATTAGCAATCAGCCCCAGCATTTT.

This chain joins TRBV3-1 (or the pseudogene TRBV3-2) and TRBJ2-5; 7 bases align to TRBD2. V lost 4 bases, J lost 11 bases, and 22 bases stayed unmatched. There are 17 residues in the CDR3. The germline V gene has CDR1 LGHDT and CDR2 YNNKEL (reference sequence). The CDR3 coding sequence is TGTGCCAGCAGCCCTACCGGTGTGGCGGGAGCCGCACAGGTGCAGTACTTC. This gives the protein CASSPTGVAGAAQVQYF.

This clone has only a few counts. This sequence joins TRBV2 and TRBJ2-6, with TRBD2 matching over 7 bases. V lost 1 base to trimming and J lost 4 bases; unmatched junction nucleotides: 7. The CDR3 spans 17 residues. Germline CDR1 SNHLY, CDR2 FYNNEI. CDR3 coding DNA: TGTGCCAGCAGTGAAGGTTGGGGAGGGACCGGGGCCAACGTCCTGACTTTC. Its translation: CASSEGWGGTGANVLTF.

The chain has TRBV4-1 and TRBJ2-2, with D possibly being TRBD2 (6 bases). This CDR3 is built from 16 residues. V was pared by 0 bases and J by 0 bases, with 8 bases between. Looked up from germline, CDR1 is MGHRA and CDR2 is YSYEKL. The CDR3 DNA is TGCGCCAGCAGCCAAGAGCCGGGGGCGAACACCGGGGAGCTGTTTTTT. Translating it yields CASSQEPGANTGELFF.

The J gene is TRBJ2-7, the V gene TRBV27, with D possibly TRBD2 on 6 matching bases. This CDR3 region has 13 residues. V was cut by 10 bases and J by 2 bases, with 15 bases left in between. Germline loops: CDR1 MNHEY, CDR2 SMNVEV (reference sequence). DNA of the CDR3: TGTGCCAACAGACGGGAGACCCCCTACGAGCAGTACTTC. The encoded protein is CANRRETPYEQYF.

On this clone itself: Mismatch with germline at one junction end may stem from a read error. V usage is TRBV3-1 (or the pseudogene TRBV3-2) and J usage is TRBJ1-5, with D hard to call. The CDR3 totals 13 residues. CDR1 is LGHDT, CDR2 YNNKEL, per germline (reference sequence). Written as DNA, the CDR3 is TGCGCGAGGGCAGCAGACAACAATCAGCCCCAGCATTTT. It yields the protein CARAADNNQPQHF.

This rearrangement joins TRBV28 to TRBJ2-1; D is ambiguous. The V and J ends lost 5 bases and 3 bases respectively, with 8 bases between them. CDR1 and CDR2 (germline): MDHEN, SYDVKM. The CDR3 extends over 13 amino acids. CDR3 region: CASSPGGYNEQFF. The CDR3 nucleotides read TGTGCCAGCAGTCCCGGCGGCTACAATGAGCAGTTCTTC.

The chain uses TRBV4-3 and TRBJ2-1; TRBD2 aligns across 8 bases. Trimming removed 3 bases from V and 2 bases from J; junction bases left unmatched: 6. Germline V gene lookup returns CDR1 LGHNA and CDR2 YSLEER. This CDR3 has 16 residues. The CDR3: CASSHLLADPYNEQFF. The CDR3 bases are TGCGCCAGCAGCCATTTACTAGCGGACCCCTACAATGAGCAGTTCTTC.

V and J are TRBV30 and TRBJ2-7; D unresolved. Per germline, CDR1 GTSNPN and CDR2 SVGIG (reference sequence). V lost 0 bases to trimming and J lost 3 bases, with 15 bases between them. CDR3 size: 15 residues. DNA for the CDR3: TGTGCCTGGAGTGTAAACAGCCTTTTACTCTACGAGCAGTACTTC. As protein: CAWSVNSLLLYEQYF.

The chain is built from TRBV5-4 and TRBJ2-7; D possibly corresponds to TRBD2 (6 bases). V lost 1 base to trimming and J lost 2 bases, with 10 bases between them. The CDR3 spans 14 residues. From germline, CDR1 is SGHNT and CDR2 YYREEE (reference sequence). The CDR3 DNA is TGTGCCAGCAGCTTGAGTAGCGGAACCTACGAGCAGTACTTC. Amino acid sequence: CASSLSSGTYEQYF.